A single sample gave rise to the 8 T cell receptor beta chains below, sequenced in a study of Graves' ophthalmopathy and Graves' hyperthyroidism (dated by TCRdb to 2017 to 2018). Sequencing was carried out with an Illumina HiSeq 2000. For repertoire sequencing, TCR beta CDR3 regions were amplified from RNA transcripts. The first round of RT-PCR was done with HTBI primers and the Qiagen OneStep RT-PCR kit, and was followed by a second round of multiplex PCR, then size selection and purification. The public reads were quality trimmed at Q25 with fastp and then assembled into clones with MiXCR by TCRdb, keeping productive beta chains. Every CDR3 protein is listed once, alongside the most common genes and DNA of its rows. The sample includes hundreds of thousands of distinct CDR3 sequences, with over 40% observed a single time. Roughly 3.5% of the sample lies in the top ten. Sequences were obtained from peripheral blood. These receptors all stem from an adult man with Graves' ophthalmopathy.

The chain uses TRBV19 and TRBJ1-5; D perhaps matches TRBD1 (5 bases). The V end lost 3 bases, the J end lost 4 bases, and 10 bases lay between the germline ends. CDR3 length: 14 amino acids. Germline-derived CDR1 and CDR2 are LNHDA and SQIVND (reference sequence). The CDR3 sequence: CASSMGWGNQPQHF. The CDR3 nucleotides read TGTGCCAGTAGTATGGGTTGGGGGAATCAGCCCCAGCATTTT.

V is TRBV7-9 and J is TRBJ1-3; TRBD1 is a possible D gene (5 bases). The length of the CDR3 is 14 residues. Germline CDR1 and CDR2: SEHNR and FQNEAQ (reference sequence). The V end was cut by 4 bases, the J end by 7 bases, with 14 bases between. The DNA for the CDR3 is TGTGCCAGCAGCTACTCTAGGGACCGGAACACCATATATTTT. Protein product: CASSYSRDRNTIYF.

The chain couples TRBV20-1 to TRBJ1-4; perhaps TRBD1 as D (6 bases). Germline V gene sequence: CDR1 DFQATT, CDR2 SNEGSKA (reference sequence). The V end was cut by 0 bases, the J end by 7 bases, with 12 bases between. The CDR3 sequence is 14 residues long. The CDR3 sequence: CSARDVGGGEKLFF. In DNA form, the CDR3 reads TGCAGTGCTAGAGATGTGGGAGGGGGTGAAAAACTGTTTTTT.

This clonotype was seen at least ten times. The CDR3 spells CASSLISRGQETQYF. CDR3 nucleotides: TGTGCCAGCAGCTTAATCTCCAGGGGACAAGAGACCCAGTACTTC. The chain employs TRBV7-2 and TRBJ2-5; possible D gene TRBD1, 6 bases. V lost 2 bases and J 2 bases, leaving 12 bases between the germline ends. Germline values: CDR1 SGHTA, CDR2 FQGNSA. The CDR3 loop spans 15 amino acids.

The genes are TRBV7-8 and TRBJ2-5; possible D gene TRBD1, 6 bases. Trimming took off 5 bases at V and 14 bases at J, with 18 bases between the two ends. The CDR3 length is 12 residues. Germline V gene data show CDR1 as SGHVS and CDR2 as FQNEAQ. CDR3 sequence: CASSPPTGFQYF. DNA for the CDR3: TGTGCCAGCAGCCCACCCACAGGGTTCCAATACTTC.

The chain recombines TRBV12-3 or TRBV12-4 with TRBJ2-7; TRBD1 aligns across 8 bases. The CDR3 runs to 16 residues. The V gene end was trimmed by 5 bases and the J gene end by 9 bases; junction bases not matched to a gene: 18. CDR3 in amino acids: CASSPSGTGRDKRQYF. In nucleotides, the CDR3 is TGTGCCAGCAGTCCCTCAGGGACAGGAAGAGACAAACGGCAGTACTTC.

This clonotype was counted many times. V usage is TRBV7-6 and J usage is TRBJ2-2; no firm D call. CDR3 length: 17 residues. Germline V gene data show CDR1 as SGHVS and CDR2 as FNYEAQ. V was shortened by 1 base and J by 7 bases, with 19 bases between the two germline ends. CDR3 nucleotides: TGTGCCAGCAGCTTAGATACCAGACAACTACGAGACGGGGAGCTGTTTTTT. This encodes CASSLDTRQLRDGELFF.

This clonotype was observed many times. J is TRBJ1-1 and V is TRBV24-1; a possible D gene is TRBD1 (5 bases). From germline, CDR1 is KGHDR and CDR2 SFDVKD. This CDR3 has 14 amino acids. V lost 9 bases to trimming and J lost 6 bases, with 19 bases between them. Here the CDR3 reads CATRSAGQSAEAFF. CDR3 nucleotide sequence: TGTGCCACCCGAAGCGCAGGGCAGTCGGCTGAAGCTTTCTTT.